This T cell receptor beta chain was identified in a study of shared clonotypes between healthy human individuals. The protocol was immunoSEQ multiplex PCR, while the TCRdb copy is restricted to in-frame clones and leaves out a portion. Of 1.6 million or so clones listed, roughly 96% are singletons. The source material was naive CD4+ T cells sorted from blood. The subset: CD45RA+ positively selected. The receptor's source is a man aged 25-40 years in good health.

The CDR3 DNA sequence: TGTGCCAGTAGTAGAGCCGGGACAGAATCCATTTATAACTATGGCTACACCTTC. Encoded protein: CASSRAGTESIYNYGYTF. This chain links TRBV19 with TRBJ1-2; TRBD1 matches at 7 bases. This CDR3 contains 18 residues. V shed 4 bases and J 1 base; nucleotides not matched to a gene: 15. Looked up from germline, CDR1 is LNHDA and CDR2 is SQIVND (reference sequence).